These T cell receptor beta chains were read from a single sample in a study of T cells in Graves' hyperthyroidism and ophthalmopathy. TCRdb itself ran the multiplex PCR reads through MiXCR, one entry per CDR3 protein. The repertoire holds 660,000 or so distinct CDR3 sequences, with around 20% as singletons. The sequencing input was blood. Receptors originate from a man aged 25-45 years with Graves' ophthalmopathy. The CDR3 runs from the conserved cysteine through the conserved F or W. Fields, in order: J gene, D gene, clone size, V gene, CDR3 protein, CDR3 DNA. The D gene is left open where the match is weak. Clone size is not always given. Where it is, it says once, few, many or a class for expanded clones.

J gene: TRBJ1-1
D gene: .
clone size: many
V gene: TRBV7-2
CDR3 protein: CASSSYTKNTEAFF
CDR3 DNA: TGTGCCAGCAGCTCATACACAAAGAACACTGAAGCTTTCTTT

J gene: TRBJ1-3
D gene: .
clone size: many
V gene: TRBV30
CDR3 protein: CAWTENSGNTIYF
CDR3 DNA: TGTGCCTGGACAGAGAACTCTGGAAACACCATATATTTT

J gene: TRBJ2-5
D gene: TRBD2
clone size: few
V gene: TRBV7-9
CDR3 protein: CASSYREVLETQYF
CDR3 DNA: TGTGCCAGCAGCTATCGGGAGGTTTTGGAGACCCAGTACTTC

J gene: TRBJ2-7
D gene: TRBD1
clone size: many
V gene: TRBV7-2
CDR3 protein: CASSFRDRGSYEQYF
CDR3 DNA: TGTGCCAGCAGTTTCCGGGACAGGGGGTCCTACGAGCAGTACTTC

J gene: TRBJ2-5
D gene: .
clone size: .
V gene: TRBV19
CDR3 protein: CASTAGLGVETQYF
CDR3 DNA: TGTGCCAGTACGGCGGGATTGGGGGTAGAGACCCAGTACTTC

J gene: TRBJ2-7
D gene: .
clone size: .
V gene: TRBV14
CDR3 protein: CASSQGGATGLEEQYF
CDR3 DNA: TGTGCCAGCAGCCAAGGTGGGGCAACCGGCCTAGAAGAGCAGTACTTC

J gene: TRBJ2-3
D gene: .
clone size: once
V gene: TRBV27
CDR3 protein: CASSTLVRAGTDTQYF
CDR3 DNA: TGTGCCAGCAGTACCCTGGTGCGGGCCGGCACAGATACGCAGTATTTT

J gene: TRBJ2-2
D gene: .
clone size: .
V gene: TRBV3-1
CDR3 protein: CASSPPGGARNGELFF
CDR3 DNA: TGTGCCAGCAGCCCTCCTGGGGGGGCTCGGAACGGGGAGCTGTTTTTT

J gene: TRBJ2-2
D gene: .
clone size: .
V gene: TRBV10-3
CDR3 protein: CAISESAQNTGELFF
CDR3 DNA: TGTGCCATCAGTGAGTCGGCCCAGAACACCGGGGAGCTGTTTTTT

J gene: TRBJ2-3
D gene: .
clone size: few
V gene: TRBV7-7
CDR3 protein: CASSSGNAGTDTQYF
CDR3 DNA: TGTGCTAGCAGCAGTGGGAATGCGGGCACAGATACGCAGTATTTT

J gene: TRBJ1-5
D gene: .
clone size: few
V gene: TRBV20-1
CDR3 protein: CSEGGDQPQHF
CDR3 DNA: TGCAGTGAGGGGGGAGATCAGCCCCAGCATTTT

J gene: TRBJ1-5
D gene: .
clone size: many
V gene: TRBV5-1
CDR3 protein: CASSLGGLEQPQHF
CDR3 DNA: TGCGCCAGCAGCCTGGGGGGGCTAGAGCAGCCCCAGCATTTT

J gene: TRBJ2-1
D gene: .
clone size: few
V gene: TRBV3-1
CDR3 protein: CASSDKIFYYNEQFF
CDR3 DNA: TGTGCCAGCAGTGATAAGATCTTCTACTACAATGAGCAGTTCTTC

J gene: TRBJ2-7
D gene: TRBD2
clone size: .
V gene: TRBV27
CDR3 protein: CASSSLAGDYEQYF
CDR3 DNA: TGTGCCAGCAGTTCTCTAGCGGGAGACTACGAGCAGTACTTC

J gene: TRBJ2-7
D gene: .
clone size: .
V gene: TRBV11-2
CDR3 protein: CASSLVTDEQYF
CDR3 DNA: TGTGCCAGCAGCTTAGTGACTGACGAGCAGTACTTC

J gene: TRBJ1-1
D gene: .
clone size: many
V gene: TRBV7-2
CDR3 protein: CASSLGTALNTEAFF
CDR3 DNA: TGTGCCAGCAGCTTAGGTACAGCATTGAACACTGAAGCTTTCTTT

J gene: TRBJ1-5
D gene: .
clone size: .
V gene: TRBV6-2/TRBV6-3
CDR3 protein: CASSYSIWELYQPQHF
CDR3 DNA: TGTGCCAGCAGTTACTCGATCTGGGAACTATATCAGCCCCAGCATTTT

J gene: TRBJ2-5
D gene: TRBD2
clone size: few
V gene: TRBV28
CDR3 protein: CASSSGGGLQETQYF
CDR3 DNA: TGTGCCAGCAGTTCGGGGGGGGGGTTACAAGAGACCCAGTACTTC

J gene: TRBJ1-2
D gene: .
clone size: few
V gene: TRBV7-8
CDR3 protein: CASSDEHGYTF
CDR3 DNA: TGTGCCAGCAGCGACGAGCATGGCTACACCTTC

J gene: TRBJ2-5
D gene: TRBD2
clone size: .
V gene: TRBV5-5
CDR3 protein: CASSWLRAGLADQETQYF
CDR3 DNA: TGTGCCAGCAGCTGGCTCCGGGCGGGACTAGCGGACCAAGAGACCCAGTACTTC

J gene: TRBJ1-2
D gene: .
clone size: few
V gene: TRBV10-3
CDR3 protein: CAISESEAISNYGYTF
CDR3 DNA: TGTGCCATCAGTGAGTCGGAGGCAATATCAAACTATGGCTACACCTTC

J gene: TRBJ2-7
D gene: .
clone size: few
V gene: TRBV6-1
CDR3 protein: CASSEEGWAYEQYF
CDR3 DNA: TGTGCCAGCAGTGAAGAGGGGTGGGCCTACGAGCAGTACTTC

J gene: TRBJ2-1
D gene: TRBD2
clone size: many
V gene: TRBV11-2
CDR3 protein: CASSSTSTEQFF
CDR3 DNA: TGTGCCAGCAGCTCGACTAGCACTGAGCAGTTCTTC

J gene: TRBJ1-3
D gene: .
clone size: many
V gene: TRBV28
CDR3 protein: CASSLPGALGNTIYF
CDR3 DNA: TGTGCCAGCAGTTTGCCGGGGGCGCTTGGAAACACCATATATTTT

J gene: TRBJ2-5
D gene: .
clone size: few
V gene: TRBV28
CDR3 protein: CASSVKGRRETQYF
CDR3 DNA: TGTGCCAGCAGCGTTAAGGGCAGGAGGGAGACCCAGTACTTC

J gene: TRBJ2-3
D gene: TRBD1
clone size: .
V gene: TRBV29-1
CDR3 protein: CSDTGGPRVDTQYF
CDR3 DNA: TGCAGCGATACAGGGGGCCCACGTGTGGATACGCAGTATTTT

J gene: TRBJ2-7
D gene: TRBD2
clone size: many
V gene: TRBV11-2
CDR3 protein: CASSSNLGTNNEQYF
CDR3 DNA: TGTGCCAGCAGCTCCAACCTCGGGACTAACAACGAGCAGTACTTC

J gene: TRBJ2-1
D gene: .
clone size: few
V gene: TRBV11-2
CDR3 protein: CASSYISLVRNEQFF
CDR3 DNA: TGTGCCAGCAGCTACATATCCCTAGTCCGAAATGAGCAGTTCTTC

J gene: TRBJ1-2
D gene: TRBD1
clone size: few
V gene: TRBV30
CDR3 protein: CAWVRDSTDYGYTF
CDR3 DNA: TGTGCCTGGGTCCGGGACAGCACGGACTATGGCTACACCTTC

J gene: TRBJ1-1
D gene: .
clone size: .
V gene: TRBV28
CDR3 protein: CASSLLLTAMNTEAFF
CDR3 DNA: TGTGCCAGCAGTTTATTGCTAACAGCTATGAACACTGAAGCTTTCTTT

J gene: TRBJ2-2
D gene: TRBD2
clone size: many
V gene: TRBV12-3/TRBV12-4
CDR3 protein: CASTIRASGFNTGELFF
CDR3 DNA: TGTGCCAGCACCATCCGGGCTAGCGGTTTTAACACCGGGGAGCTGTTTTTT

J gene: TRBJ2-3
D gene: .
clone size: few
V gene: TRBV9
CDR3 protein: CASSASGRFTDAQYF
CDR3 DNA: TGTGCCAGCAGCGCCAGTGGGAGGTTCACAGATGCGCAGTATTTT

J gene: TRBJ2-1
D gene: TRBD2
clone size: few
V gene: TRBV10-2
CDR3 protein: CASSEPGLANEQFF
CDR3 DNA: TGCGCCAGCAGTGAGCCAGGACTAGCTAATGAGCAGTTCTTC

J gene: TRBJ1-1
D gene: .
clone size: many
V gene: TRBV6-1
CDR3 protein: CAGDDWPMNTEAFF
CDR3 DNA: TGTGCCGGAGACGATTGGCCCATGAACACTGAAGCTTTCTTT

J gene: TRBJ2-1
D gene: .
clone size: few
V gene: TRBV5-1
CDR3 protein: CASSFSDLVAEQFF
CDR3 DNA: TGCGCCAGCTCGTTTAGCGACCTGGTCGCTGAGCAGTTCTTC

J gene: TRBJ1-1
D gene: TRBD1
clone size: .
V gene: TRBV24-1
CDR3 protein: CATSDAGTGVPTEAFF
CDR3 DNA: TGTGCCACCAGTGACGCCGGGACAGGGGTGCCCACTGAAGCTTTCTTT

J gene: TRBJ2-3
D gene: TRBD1
clone size: .
V gene: TRBV7-9
CDR3 protein: CASSSLGTGMADTQYF
CDR3 DNA: TGTGCCAGCAGCTCACTTGGGACAGGGATGGCAGATACGCAGTATTTT

J gene: TRBJ2-3
D gene: .
clone size: .
V gene: TRBV5-4
CDR3 protein: CASSPSRARTDTQYF
CDR3 DNA: TGTGCCAGCAGCCCGTCGCGGGCGCGGACAGATACGCAGTATTTT

J gene: TRBJ2-1
D gene: TRBD1
clone size: .
V gene: TRBV13
CDR3 protein: CASSPRQGRMDEQFF
CDR3 DNA: TGTGCCAGCAGCCCTCGACAGGGAAGGATGGATGAGCAGTTCTTC

J gene: TRBJ2-7
D gene: TRBD2
clone size: .
V gene: TRBV6-6
CDR3 protein: CASSYPTSGKYEQYF
CDR3 DNA: TGTGCCAGCAGTTACCCGACTAGCGGGAAATACGAGCAGTACTTC

J gene: TRBJ2-2
D gene: .
clone size: .
V gene: TRBV27
CDR3 protein: CASNFYREAGELFF
CDR3 DNA: TGTGCCAGCAACTTCTATAGAGAAGCCGGGGAGCTGTTTTTT

J gene: TRBJ2-3
D gene: .
clone size: few
V gene: TRBV30
CDR3 protein: CAAGGNTQYF
CDR3 DNA: TGTGCTGCTGGGGGGAATACGCAGTATTTT

J gene: TRBJ2-5
D gene: TRBD2
clone size: .
V gene: TRBV14
CDR3 protein: CASSQGLAGGRRTQYF
CDR3 DNA: TGTGCCAGCAGCCAAGGACTAGCGGGAGGAAGAAGGACCCAGTACTTC

J gene: TRBJ1-1
D gene: TRBD1
clone size: .
V gene: TRBV5-6
CDR3 protein: CASSQGQGARGNTEAFF
CDR3 DNA: TGTGCCAGCAGCCAGGGACAGGGGGCGCGGGGGAACACTGAAGCTTTCTTT

J gene: TRBJ2-5
D gene: .
clone size: few
V gene: TRBV7-2
CDR3 protein: CASSSAGASGETQYF
CDR3 DNA: TGTGCCAGCAGCTCCGCGGGGGCTAGTGGGGAGACCCAGTACTTC

J gene: TRBJ2-2
D gene: .
clone size: few
V gene: TRBV10-2
CDR3 protein: CASSEPDREGGTNTGELFF
CDR3 DNA: TGCGCCAGCAGTGAGCCAGACAGGGAAGGAGGGACGAACACCGGGGAGCTGTTTTTT

J gene: TRBJ2-7
D gene: .
clone size: many
V gene: TRBV30
CDR3 protein: CAWRQQAYYEQYF
CDR3 DNA: TGTGCCTGGAGACAACAGGCATACTACGAGCAGTACTTC

J gene: TRBJ2-7
D gene: TRBD2
clone size: .
V gene: TRBV7-9
CDR3 protein: CASSPGLAGYFEQYF
CDR3 DNA: TGTGCCAGCAGCCCCGGACTAGCGGGATACTTCGAGCAGTACTTC

J gene: TRBJ1-1
D gene: .
clone size: many
V gene: TRBV7-8
CDR3 protein: CASTKMENTEAFF
CDR3 DNA: TGTGCCAGCACCAAGATGGAGAACACTGAAGCTTTCTTT

J gene: TRBJ1-1
D gene: TRBD1
clone size: .
V gene: TRBV7-9
CDR3 protein: CASSPAGTGGLVGEAFF
CDR3 DNA: TGTGCCAGCAGCCCCGCCGGGACAGGGGGCCTTGTGGGTGAAGCTTTCTTT

J gene: TRBJ2-1
D gene: TRBD1
clone size: few
V gene: TRBV28
CDR3 protein: CASIQPGTGGINEQFF
CDR3 DNA: TGTGCCAGCATTCAACCTGGGACAGGGGGAATCAATGAGCAGTTCTTC